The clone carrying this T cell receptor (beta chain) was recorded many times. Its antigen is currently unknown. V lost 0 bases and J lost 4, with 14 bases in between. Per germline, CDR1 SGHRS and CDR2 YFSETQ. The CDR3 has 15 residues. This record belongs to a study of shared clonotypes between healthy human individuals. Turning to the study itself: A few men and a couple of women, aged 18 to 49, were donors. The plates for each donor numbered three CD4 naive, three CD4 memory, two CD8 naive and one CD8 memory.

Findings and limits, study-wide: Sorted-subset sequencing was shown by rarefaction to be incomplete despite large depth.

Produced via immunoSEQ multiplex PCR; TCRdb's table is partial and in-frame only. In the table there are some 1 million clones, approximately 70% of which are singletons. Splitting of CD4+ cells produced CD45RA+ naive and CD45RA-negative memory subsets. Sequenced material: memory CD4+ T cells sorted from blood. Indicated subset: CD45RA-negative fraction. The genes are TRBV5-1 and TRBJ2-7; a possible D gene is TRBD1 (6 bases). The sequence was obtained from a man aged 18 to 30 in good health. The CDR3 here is CASSLESGDPYEQYF. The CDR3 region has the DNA TGCGCCAGCAGCTTGGAGTCAGGGGATCCGTACGAGCAGTACTTC.